The source of this TCR beta chain is a study of cytomegalovirus exposure and HLA in healthy donors. Study outcomes and limitations: Productive status was seen about 90% or about 30% of the time for most TCR beta V segments in an earlier analysis.

Germline values: CDR1 SGHDT, CDR2 YYEEEE. This CDR3 contains 15 residues. The V segment lost 2 bases and the J segment 2 bases; nucleotides outside the gene matches: 5. A remark on this clone: What it binds is not known.

13 Jbeta primers and 60 Vbeta primers were used for the PCR. Clones were sequenced by immunoSEQ multiplex PCR, and TCRdb holds only the in-frame ones, with some missing. Seen in this sample are about 35,000 clones; the ten most common clones hold approximately 3.5%. Whereas donors were nominally healthy upon sampling, unrecorded immune exposures were probable. Sequenced: PBMCs. The chain is built from TRBV5-6 and TRBJ1-2; 8 bases line up with TRBD1. This TCR was recovered from a man between 35 and 55 years old in good health and CMV-seronegative. CDR3 region: CASSLQDRVNYGYTF. CDR3 DNA sequence: TGTGCCAGCAGCTTACAGGACAGGGTAAACTATGGCTACACCTTC.